The 9 T cell receptor beta chains below come from one sample, sequenced in a study of shared clonotypes between healthy human individuals. Generated by immunoSEQ multiplex PCR, the TCRdb table keeps only in-frame clones and is missing some. The table lists fewer than 850,000 clones, 72% of them singletons. Material: memory CD4+ T cells sorted from blood. Stated subset: CD45RA-negative fraction. The receptors here all came from a woman between 25 and 40 years old in good health.

J is TRBJ1-2 and V is TRBV10-3; 7 bases line up with TRBD1. Germline V gene data show CDR1 as ENHRY and CDR2 as SYGVKD. This CDR3 spans 12 amino acids. The trim removed 9 bases at V and 10 bases at J, leaving 11 bases unmatched. CDR3 coding DNA: TGTGCCATGGGGGACAGTCCCTGGACCTACACCTTC. Its translation is CAMGDSPWTYTF.

The chain links TRBV10-1 to TRBJ2-5; D possibly corresponds to TRBD1 (6 bases). The J call may be in error: the DNA end matches TRBJ2-7 better. CDR1 WNHNN and CDR2 SYGVQD come from the germline V gene (reference sequence). This CDR3 region has 13 residues. CDR3 sequence reads: CASSDGTTYEQYF. The CDR3 DNA sequence: TGCGCCAGCAGTGATGGGACAACCTACGAGCAGTACTTC.

The chain combines TRBV18 with TRBJ1-4; 10 nucleotides match TRBD1. This CDR3 region has 21 residues. CDR1 and CDR2 from the germline V gene are KGHSH and LQKENI. The junction had 19 bases not matched to a gene; V was cut back by 0 bases and J by 6 bases. The CDR3 loop reads CASSPPLGADRGKRSDEKLFF. The CDR3 DNA sequence: TGTGCCAGCTCACCACCACTGGGGGCGGACAGGGGGAAAAGGAGTGATGAAAAACTGTTTTTT.

With regard to this clone: In the same sample, other DNA sequences code for this CDR3. The V and J genes are TRBV6-5 and TRBJ1-5, with D uncertain. CDR3 size: 14 residues. Germline CDR1 MNHEY, CDR2 SVGAGI. V dropped 6 bases and J dropped 2 bases, with 11 bases sitting between them. The CDR3 bases are TGTGCCAGCAGCCCCCGGGGTGGCAATCAGCCCCAGCATTTT. Translation: CASSPRGGNQPQHF.

The rearrangement joins TRBV6-4 to TRBJ2-5; 9 bases map to TRBD2. This CDR3 has 17 amino acids. Trimming removed 10 bases from V and 2 bases from J; junction bases left unmatched: 17. Germline V gene lookup returns CDR1 MRHNA and CDR2 SNTAGT. The CDR3 DNA sequence: TGTGCCAACTACTACCTCCTGGCGGGGGGGATTCAAGAGACCCAGTACTTC. Residues: CANYYLLAGGIQETQYF.

The rearrangement uses TRBV7-3 and TRBJ2-1; no definite D call. The CDR3 length is 13 residues. Germline lookup yields CDR1 SGHTA and CDR2 FQGTGA. Trimming took off 3 bases at V and 5 bases at J, with 8 bases between the two ends. CDR3 residues: CASSFWRNNEQFF. The DNA for the CDR3 is TGTGCCAGCAGCTTTTGGCGGAACAATGAGCAGTTCTTC.

This chain joins TRBV9 and TRBJ1-1; D ambiguous. Germline V gene data show CDR1 as SGDLS and CDR2 as YYNGEE. With 0 bases removed from V and 1 base from J, the gap between germline ends came to 7 bases. The CDR3 length is 14 residues. The CDR3 DNA is TGTGCCAGCAGCGTAGTGGCGGAGAACACTGAAGCTTTCTTT. It translates to CASSVVAENTEAFF.

This clone was found a few times. Other DNA sequences in the same sample also yield this CDR3. The gene calls are TRBV7-6 and TRBJ2-1; 12 nucleotides match TRBD2. CDR3 size: 15 residues. Germline V gene sequence: CDR1 SGHVS, CDR2 FNYEAQ. V shed 5 bases, J shed 4 bases, and the junction held 3 bases outside the gene matches. The CDR3, as DNA: TGTGCCAGCAGCCCAGGGACTAGCGGGTACAATGAGCAGTTCTTC. Translation: CASSPGTSGYNEQFF.

The chain recombines TRBV6-1 with TRBJ2-5, with D maybe TRBD2 (5 bases). The CDR3 consists of 14 residues. Trimming took 3 bases from V and 5 from J, leaving 13 bases between them. Germline CDR1 MNHNS, CDR2 SASEGT. The CDR3 DNA sequence: TGTGCCAGCAGTGATTACGGGAAAAGGGAGACCCAGTACTTC. Translated: CASSDYGKRETQYF.